This TCR beta chain appears in the sequencing data of a study of cytomegalovirus exposure and HLA in healthy donors. This clone was observed a handful of times. Researchers ran the PCR with 60 Vbeta and 13 Jbeta primers. The protocol was immunoSEQ multiplex PCR, while the TCRdb copy is restricted to in-frame clones and leaves out a portion. This table holds about 140,000 clones, roughly 66% found once. Germline V lookup: CDR1 MNHEY, CDR2 SVGAGI. The CDR3 covers 14 residues. V shed 6 bases, J shed 4 bases, and the junction held 7 bases outside the gene matches. V and J are TRBV6-5 and TRBJ1-2; 8 bases map to TRBD1. The sequencing sample was made of PBMCs. The sequence was collected from a woman aged 55-75 years in good health and CMV-seronegative. The CDR3 region is CASRGQGKGYGYTF. The CDR3 region has the DNA TGTGCCAGCAGAGGACAGGGAAAAGGCTATGGCTACACCTTC.